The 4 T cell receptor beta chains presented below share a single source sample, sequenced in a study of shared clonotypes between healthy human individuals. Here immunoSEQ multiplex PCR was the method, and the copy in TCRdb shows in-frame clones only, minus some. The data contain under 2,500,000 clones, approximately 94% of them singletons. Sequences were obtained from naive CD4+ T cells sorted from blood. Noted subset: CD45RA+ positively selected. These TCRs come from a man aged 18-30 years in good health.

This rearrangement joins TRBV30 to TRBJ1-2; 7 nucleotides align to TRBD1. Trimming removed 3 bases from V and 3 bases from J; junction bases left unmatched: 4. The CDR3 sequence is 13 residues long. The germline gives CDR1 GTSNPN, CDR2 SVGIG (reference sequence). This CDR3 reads CAWRQTGYYGYTF. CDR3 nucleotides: TGTGCCTGGAGGCAGACAGGGTACTATGGCTACACCTTC.

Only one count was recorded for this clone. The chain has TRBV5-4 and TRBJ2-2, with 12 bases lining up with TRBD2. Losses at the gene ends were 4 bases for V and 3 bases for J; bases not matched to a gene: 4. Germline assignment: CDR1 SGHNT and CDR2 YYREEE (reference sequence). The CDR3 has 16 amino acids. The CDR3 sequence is CASSPLAGGDTGELFF. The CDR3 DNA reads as TGTGCCAGCAGCCCTCTAGCGGGAGGGGACACCGGGGAGCTGTTTTTT.

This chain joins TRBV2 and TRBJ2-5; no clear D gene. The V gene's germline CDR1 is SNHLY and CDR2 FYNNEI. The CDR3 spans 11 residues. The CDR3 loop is CAGAVQETQYF. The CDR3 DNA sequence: TGTGCTGGCGCAGTCCAAGAGACCCAGTACTTC. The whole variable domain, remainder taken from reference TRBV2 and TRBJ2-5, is EPEVTQTPSHQVTQMGQEVILRCVPISNHLYFYWYRQILGQKVEFLVSFYNNEISEKSEIFDDQFSVERPDGSNFTLKIRSTKLEDSAMYFCAGAVQETQYFGPGTRLLVL.

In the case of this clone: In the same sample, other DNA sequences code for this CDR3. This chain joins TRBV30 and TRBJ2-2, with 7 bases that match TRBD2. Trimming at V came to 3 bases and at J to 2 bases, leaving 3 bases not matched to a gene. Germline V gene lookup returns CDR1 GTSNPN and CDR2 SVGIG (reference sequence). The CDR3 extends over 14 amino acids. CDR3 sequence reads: CAWRSGKNTGELFF. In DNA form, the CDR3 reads TGTGCCTGGAGAAGCGGGAAAAACACCGGGGAGCTGTTTTTT.